This TCR beta chain emerged from a study of T cell responses to AZD1222 COVID-19 vaccine. Findings and limits, study-wide: Spike-specific TCR breadth and depth rose after two AZD1222 doses. Only a handful of AZD1222 recipients, several in all, had baseline seropositivity. Spike was spanned by vaccine-associated CD4 TCRs, with dominance at 160-218 and 743-854. There were mostly white British donors and more females than males, and clonal diversity was possibly underestimated.

The assay was immunoSEQ multiplex PCR, and TCRdb's table has in-frame clones only and misses some. In the table there are about 150,000 clones, about nine tenths of which are singletons. After removal of 3 bases from V and 6 bases from J, the junction contained 12 bases not matched to a gene. CDR1 and CDR2 (germline): KGHDR, SFDVKD. The CDR3 length is 17 residues. Note on this clone: Antigen: not known.

The chain uses TRBV24-1 and TRBJ1-2; 10 positions match TRBD1. Sequencing was performed on peripheral blood, taken on day 0 of AZD1222 vaccination. The clonotype comes from an adult in good health. For the CDR3, the DNA is TGTGCCACCAGTGATCCCCCCGGGACAGGGGATCAGGATGGCTACACCTTC. Translated, it gives CATSDPPGTGDQDGYTF.